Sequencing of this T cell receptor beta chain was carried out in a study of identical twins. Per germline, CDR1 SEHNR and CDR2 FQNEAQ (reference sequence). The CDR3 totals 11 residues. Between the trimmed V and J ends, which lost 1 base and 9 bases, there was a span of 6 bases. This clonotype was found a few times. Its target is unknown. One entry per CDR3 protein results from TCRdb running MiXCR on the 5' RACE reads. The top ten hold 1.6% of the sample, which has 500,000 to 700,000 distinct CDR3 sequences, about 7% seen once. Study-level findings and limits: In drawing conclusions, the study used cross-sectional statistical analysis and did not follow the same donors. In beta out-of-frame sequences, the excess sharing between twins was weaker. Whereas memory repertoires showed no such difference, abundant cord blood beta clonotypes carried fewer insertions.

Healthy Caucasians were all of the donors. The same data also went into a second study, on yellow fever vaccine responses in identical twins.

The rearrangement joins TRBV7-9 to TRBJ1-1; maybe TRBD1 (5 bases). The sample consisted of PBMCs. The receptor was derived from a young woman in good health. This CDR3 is CASSLEGKAFF. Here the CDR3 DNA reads TGTGCCAGCAGCTTAGAGGGGAAAGCTTTCTTT.